This TCR beta chain was profiled in a study of tumor-infiltrating lymphocytes in primary liver carcinoma. Study-level background: Patients had primary liver carcinoma treated by surgical resection.

Comments on this clonotype: Its antigen is unknown. A much larger clone lies a single base off, so this may be a read error.

Unsorted whole blood served as the source of blood RNA, and germline DNA was extracted as well. Study-wide results and caveats: Relative to tumor region pairs, the tumor-adjacent and tumor-blood pairs showed overlap that was lower.

The V gene's germline CDR1 is SGHNT and CDR2 YYREEE (reference sequence). Losses at the gene ends were 0 bases for V and 6 bases for J; bases not matched to a gene: 7. CDR3 length: 15 amino acids. Constant-region priming of 500 to 550 ng total RNA yielded TCR beta cDNA. Three nested multiplex PCR rounds, a slightly modified ARM-PCR method, built the TCR beta libraries. Amplification in the first two PCR rounds was performed using TRBV1-TRBV30 forward primers and a C-beta reverse primer for roughly 9 cycles each. TCRdb recomputed calls from the multiplex PCR reads with MiXCR, one row per CDR3 protein. The sample yields roughly 330,000 distinct CDR3 sequences, less than 75% seen once.

The chain has TRBV5-4 and TRBJ2-3; 7 nucleotides line up with TRBD1. Sequenced sample: peripheral blood. The source is a man aged 40-49 years with primary liver carcinoma and hepatitis B virus infection. CDR3 residues: CASSLVGTGADTQYF. In DNA, the CDR3 is TGTGCCAGCAGCTTGGTAGGTACAGGGGCTGATACGCAGTATTTT.